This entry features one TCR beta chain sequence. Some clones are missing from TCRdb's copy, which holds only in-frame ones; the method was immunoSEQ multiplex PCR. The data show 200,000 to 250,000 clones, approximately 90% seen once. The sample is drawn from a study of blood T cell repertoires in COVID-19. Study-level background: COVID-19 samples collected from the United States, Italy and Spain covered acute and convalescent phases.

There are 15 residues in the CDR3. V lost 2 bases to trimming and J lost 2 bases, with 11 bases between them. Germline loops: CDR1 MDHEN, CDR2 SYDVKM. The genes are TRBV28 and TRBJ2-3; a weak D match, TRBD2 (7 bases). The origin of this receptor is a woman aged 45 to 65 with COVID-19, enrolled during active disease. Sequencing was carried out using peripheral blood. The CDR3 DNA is TGTGCCAGCAGTTTACGGCGGGGGCCCACAGATACGCAGTATTTT. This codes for CASSLRRGPTDTQYF.